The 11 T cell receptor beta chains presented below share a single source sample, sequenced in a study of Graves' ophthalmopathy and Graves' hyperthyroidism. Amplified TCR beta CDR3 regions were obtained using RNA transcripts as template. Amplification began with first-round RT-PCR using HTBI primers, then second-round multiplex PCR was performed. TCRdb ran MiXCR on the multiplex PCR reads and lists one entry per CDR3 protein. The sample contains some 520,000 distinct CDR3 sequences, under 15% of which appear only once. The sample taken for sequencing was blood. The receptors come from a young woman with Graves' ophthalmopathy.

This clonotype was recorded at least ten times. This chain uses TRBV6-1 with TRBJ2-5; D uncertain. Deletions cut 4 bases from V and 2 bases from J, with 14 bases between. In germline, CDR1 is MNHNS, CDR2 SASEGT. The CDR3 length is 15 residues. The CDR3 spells CASSAEKGSQETQYF. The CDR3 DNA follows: TGTGCCAGCAGTGCGGAAAAGGGATCTCAAGAGACCCAGTACTTC.

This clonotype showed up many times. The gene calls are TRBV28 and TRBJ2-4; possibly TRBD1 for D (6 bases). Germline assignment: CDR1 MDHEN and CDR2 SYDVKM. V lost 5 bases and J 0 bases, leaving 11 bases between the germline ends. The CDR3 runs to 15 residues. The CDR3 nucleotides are TGTGCCAGCAGTCTCACAGGGCTAGCCAAAAACATTCAGTACTTC. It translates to CASSLTGLAKNIQYF.

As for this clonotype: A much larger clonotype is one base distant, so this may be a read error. Here the CDR3 DNA reads TGTGCCAGCAGTTATCCCGACAGGGGCGTTAACTATGGCTACACCTTC. Translation: CASSYPDRGVNYGYTF. The genes are TRBV6-5 and TRBJ1-2; TRBD1 matches 8 bases. The CDR3 has 16 amino acids. The V and J ends lost 3 bases and 1 base, in that order; junction bases with no gene match: 7. Germline V lookup: CDR1 MNHEY, CDR2 SVGAGI.

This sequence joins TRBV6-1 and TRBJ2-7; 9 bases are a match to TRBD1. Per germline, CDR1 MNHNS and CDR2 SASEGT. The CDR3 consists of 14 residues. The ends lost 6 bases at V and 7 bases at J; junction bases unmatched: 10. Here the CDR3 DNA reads TGTGCCAGCAGGGATAGGGACAGGGTTTGGGAGCAGTACTTC. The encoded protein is CASRDRDRVWEQYF.

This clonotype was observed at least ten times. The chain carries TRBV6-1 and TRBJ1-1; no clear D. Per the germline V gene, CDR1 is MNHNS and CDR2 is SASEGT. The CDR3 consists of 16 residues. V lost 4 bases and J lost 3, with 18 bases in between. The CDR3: CASSAIRAIRYTEAFF. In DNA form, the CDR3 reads TGTGCCAGCAGTGCGATTCGGGCGATTAGGTACACTGAAGCTTTCTTT.

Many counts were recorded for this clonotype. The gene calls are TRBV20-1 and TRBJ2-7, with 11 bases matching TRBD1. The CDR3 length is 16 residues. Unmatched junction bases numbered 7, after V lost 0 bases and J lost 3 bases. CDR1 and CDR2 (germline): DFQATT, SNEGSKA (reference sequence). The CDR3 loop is CSARDGKGQGVYEQYF. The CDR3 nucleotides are TGCAGTGCTAGAGATGGGAAGGGACAGGGGGTCTACGAGCAGTACTTC.

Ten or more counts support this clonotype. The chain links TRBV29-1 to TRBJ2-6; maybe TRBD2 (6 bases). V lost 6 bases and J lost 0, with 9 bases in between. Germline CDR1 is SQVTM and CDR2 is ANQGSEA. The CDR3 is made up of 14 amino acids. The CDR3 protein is CSVEGLSGANVLTF. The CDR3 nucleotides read TGCAGCGTGGAGGGTCTCTCTGGGGCCAACGTCCTGACTTTC.

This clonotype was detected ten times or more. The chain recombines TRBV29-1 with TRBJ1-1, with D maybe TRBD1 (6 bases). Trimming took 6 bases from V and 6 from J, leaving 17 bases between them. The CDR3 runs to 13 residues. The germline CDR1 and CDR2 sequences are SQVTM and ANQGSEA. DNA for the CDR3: TGCAGCGTCGTACCGGACAGTGCCTCTGAAGCTTTCTTT. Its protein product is CSVVPDSASEAFF.

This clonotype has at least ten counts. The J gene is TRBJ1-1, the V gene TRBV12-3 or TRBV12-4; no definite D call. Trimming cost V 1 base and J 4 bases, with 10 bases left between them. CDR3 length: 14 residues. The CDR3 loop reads CASSLDLPFTEAFF. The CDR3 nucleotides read TGTGCCAGCAGTTTAGACCTTCCCTTCACTGAAGCTTTCTTT.

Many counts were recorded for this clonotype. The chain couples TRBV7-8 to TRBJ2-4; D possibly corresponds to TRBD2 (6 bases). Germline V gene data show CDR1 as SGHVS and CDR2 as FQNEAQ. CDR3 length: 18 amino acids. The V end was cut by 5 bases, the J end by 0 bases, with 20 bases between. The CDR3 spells CASSPLGLFSLAKNIQYF. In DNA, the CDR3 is TGTGCCAGCAGCCCCCTGGGACTTTTCTCTCTAGCCAAAAACATTCAGTACTTC.

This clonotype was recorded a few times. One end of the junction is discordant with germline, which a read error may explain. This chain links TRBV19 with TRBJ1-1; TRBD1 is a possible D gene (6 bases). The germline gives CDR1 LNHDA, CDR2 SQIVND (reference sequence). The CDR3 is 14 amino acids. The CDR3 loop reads CASSRRRGNSEAFF. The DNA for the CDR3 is TGTGCCAGTAGCAGGAGGAGGGGGAACTCTGAAGCTTTCTTT.